The 12 T cell receptor beta chains in this list originate from one sample, sequenced in a study of T cell changes during pregnancy in multiple sclerosis. The repertoire was sequenced with immunoSEQ multiplex PCR; TCRdb's copy has only in-frame clones and lacks some. Of 90,000 or so clones in the sample, about 91% were seen once. The sample consisted of PBMCs, taken in the first trimester of pregnancy. The receptors here all came from a female donor in good health, serving as a control in a pregnancy study. Some clones in this sample may be carry-over from other donors' samples.

V usage is TRBV19 and J usage is TRBJ1-5, with 7 bases aligning to TRBD1. The junction had 8 bases not matched to a gene; V was cut back by 5 bases and J by 7 bases. The CDR3 is 14 residues long. Germline assignment: CDR1 LNHDA and CDR2 SQIVND (reference sequence). CDR3: CASSSGQLEQPQHF. CDR3 sequence (DNA): TGTGCCAGTAGTTCGGGACAGCTAGAACAGCCCCAGCATTTT.

The gene calls are TRBV10-3 and TRBJ2-3; TRBD2 aligns across 13 bases. Trimming cost V 5 bases and J 5 bases; bases outside gene matches: 7. CDR3 length: 16 residues. Germline V gene sequence: CDR1 ENHRY, CDR2 SYGVKD. CDR3 coding DNA: TGTGCCATCAGTTCTCCACTAGCGGGGGGGGTAGATACGCAGTATTTT. Its translation is CAISSPLAGGVDTQYF.

The chain couples TRBV15 to TRBJ2-3, with a weak D call TRBD2 (5 bases). The CDR3 has 17 amino acids. CDR1 is LNHNV, CDR2 YYDKDF, per germline (reference sequence). Trimming removed 1 base at V and 2 bases at J, with 16 bases between. CDR3 in amino acids: CATSRAAGTGFTDTQYF. The CDR3 DNA reads as TGTGCCACCAGCAGAGCCGCCGGCACGGGATTCACAGATACGCAGTATTTT.

This clone was seen a single time. This rearrangement joins TRBV10-3 to TRBJ2-3; tentative D call: TRBD2 (5 bases). The CDR3 consists of 13 residues. Between the trimmed V and J ends, which lost 5 bases and 2 bases, there was a span of 8 bases. Per the germline V gene, CDR1 is ENHRY and CDR2 is SYGVKD. The CDR3 region is CAISPTITDTQYF. The CDR3 coding sequence is TGTGCCATCAGTCCGACTATCACAGATACGCAGTATTTT.

The table lists this clone with a few counts. The same CDR3 also results from other DNA sequences found in this sample. The chain combines TRBV28 with TRBJ1-5, with 7 bases aligning to TRBD1. Germline V CDR1 and CDR2: MDHEN, SYDVKM. The CDR3 sequence is 14 residues long. V trimming: 7 bases; J trimming: 2 bases; junction bases outside the gene matches: 5. CDR3 residues: CASTPGQGNQPQHF. The DNA for the CDR3 is TGTGCCAGCACCCCTGGACAGGGCAATCAGCCCCAGCATTTT.

The V call is TRBV2, the J call TRBJ1-5; D is possibly TRBD1 (6 bases). Trimming removed 6 bases at V and 4 bases at J, with 10 bases between. Per germline, CDR1 SNHLY and CDR2 FYNNEI. The CDR3 sequence is 13 residues long. The CDR3 region has the DNA TGTGCCAGCAGGAAAACAGGGAATCAGCCCCAGCATTTT. Translated: CASRKTGNQPQHF.

The CDR3 spells CASSSESSYNEQFF. The CDR3 DNA follows: TGTGCCAGCAGTTCGGAGAGCTCCTACAATGAGCAGTTCTTC. The chain is built from TRBV6-1 and TRBJ2-1, with D unclear. Trimming removed 5 bases at V and 0 bases at J, with 8 bases between. Germline assignment: CDR1 MNHNS and CDR2 SASEGT. The CDR3 has 14 amino acids.

This clone was seen just once. This sequence joins TRBV10-3 and TRBJ2-7; possible D gene TRBD2, 6 bases. This CDR3 is 16 amino acids long. V was trimmed by 2 bases and J by 2 bases, leaving 16 bases between them. Germline V gives CDR1 ENHRY, CDR2 SYGVKD. This CDR3 is CAISEPIGGNPYEQYF. The DNA for the CDR3 is TGTGCCATCAGTGAGCCTATTGGAGGGAATCCCTACGAGCAGTACTTC.

The chain joins TRBV11-2 to TRBJ1-3; 8 bases fit TRBD1. CDR3 length: 15 residues. In germline, CDR1 is SGHAT, CDR2 FQNNGV. Losses at the gene ends were 6 bases for V and 3 bases for J; bases not matched to a gene: 7. As DNA, the CDR3 is TGTGCCAGCAGTCGTCAGGGGGCTGGTGGAAACACCATATATTTT. The encoded protein is CASSRQGAGGNTIYF.

This chain connects TRBV7-9 to TRBJ1-1; 10 bases align to TRBD1. The CDR3 has 16 residues. Germline V gene lookup returns CDR1 SEHNR and CDR2 FQNEAQ (reference sequence). V shed 1 base, J shed 6 bases, and the junction held 8 bases outside the gene matches. This chain's CDR3 is CASSLETGGSLAEAFF. CDR3 DNA sequence: TGTGCCAGCAGCTTAGAGACAGGGGGCAGTTTAGCTGAAGCTTTCTTT.

V is TRBV27 and J is TRBJ2-7; a weak D match, TRBD2 (5 bases). V gave up 3 bases and J gave up 5 bases, with 17 bases separating them. The germline gives CDR1 MNHEY, CDR2 SMNVEV (reference sequence). The CDR3 contains 15 residues. The CDR3 is CASSFDIGNVNEQYF. The DNA for the CDR3 is TGTGCCAGCAGTTTCGATATCGGGAATGTAAACGAGCAGTACTTC.

V and J are TRBV4-3 and TRBJ2-1; possible D gene TRBD1, 6 bases. The V gene lost 5 bases and the J gene lost 5 bases, with 16 bases spanning the gap. Germline CDR1 reads LGHNA; CDR2 reads YSLEER. The CDR3 is 15 amino acids. The chain's CDR3 is CASSAQGLRDNEQFF. The CDR3 DNA is TGCGCCAGCAGCGCACAGGGCCTTCGGGACAATGAGCAGTTCTTC.